This T cell receptor beta chain was sequenced in a study of T-cell reconstitution after alpha-beta-depleted transplantation in children. In this sample, this clonotype turned up many times. The antigen remains unidentified. General observations from the study: Reportedly, roughly two months post-transplant, alpha-beta T cells arose from several hundred expanded graft clones. The origin of high day-60 TCRbeta diversity in some patients lay in surviving recipient T cells and thymic progenitors. After one year, T-cell counts and TCRbeta diversity mostly came from new T cells.

Unique molecular identifiers featured in how the TCRbeta library was prepared. In TCRdb, the PCR reads were re-called with MiXCR into one record per CDR3 protein. The data show about 70,000 distinct CDR3 sequences, with 9.5% to 13% seen just once and over 10% held by the top ten. V was pared by 1 base and J by 10 bases, with 11 bases between. Germline-derived CDR1 and CDR2 are MNHEY and SMNVEV (reference sequence). The CDR3 runs 14 residues. The source material was PBMCs, sampled before TCRalphabeta/CD19-depleted stem cell transplant. The receptor was isolated from a boy between 10 and 17 years old with acute myeloid leukemia, due to receive a stem cell transplant. This rearrangement joins TRBV27 to TRBJ1-6, with D hard to call. The CDR3 bases are TGTGCCAGCAGTTTATTGAAAGGTGTATCACCCCTCCACTTT. Translating it yields CASSLLKGVSPLHF.